This record covers a single T cell receptor beta chain. What it recognizes is unknown. The TRB libraries of cDNA were built by UMI-labeled 5' RACE. TCRdb reanalyzed the 5' RACE reads, giving one entry per CDR3 protein sequence and no DNA. The sample holds 150,000 to 180,000 distinct CDR3 sequences. These data come from a study of CXCR3-negative and CXCR3-positive naive CD8 T cells. Study results and caveats: The TRB CDR3s that CXCR3-positive naive cells carried were more hydrophobic than those of CXCR3-negative naive cells.

Those CD8+ T cells considered naive were CD45RO-CCR7+CD27+CD95-. The CDR3 loop spans 13 amino acids. Germline V gene lookup returns CDR1 SGHRS and CDR2 YFSETQ. Material: naive CXCR3+ CD8+ T cells from blood. Regarding subset: CD45RO-CCR7+CD27+CD95- naive CD8+ T cells expressing CXCR3 (TNR3+). This TCR was recovered from a human donor in good health. Some clones in this sample may be carry-over from other donors' samples. The chain joins TRBV5-1 to TRBJ1-4; TCRdb's D call, TRBD1, is unchecked because there is no DNA. The CDR3 region is CASSTGQEEKLFF.